A selection of T cell receptor beta chains follows, all from one sample in a study of control samples from healthy donors and cancer patients. Assay used: immunoSEQ multiplex PCR; TCRdb lists only in-frame clones, some missing. This table holds under 150,000 clones, roughly nine tenths found once. The material sequenced was PBMCs. Every receptor here comes from a man aged 45 to 65 with head and neck cancer. CDR3s include the opening cysteine and the closing phenylalanine or tryptophan. The order of the fields is V gene, J gene, clone size, D gene, CDR3 DNA, CDR3 protein. D genes are given only for firm matches. Clone size is given for some rows only: seen once, a few or many times, or a class if the clone is expanded.

>TRBV24-1|TRBJ1-5|.|.
TGTGCCACCAGTGATGCCGGGACGAGTAGCAATCAGCCCCAGCATTTT
CATSDAGTSSNQPQHF
>TRBV9|TRBJ2-3|.|.
TGTGCCAGCAGCCCACCGGGACTTAGCACAGATACGCAGTATTTT
CASSPPGLSTDTQYF
>TRBV5-6|TRBJ1-1|.|.
TGTGCCAGCAGCTTCGGACTGACGAACACTGAAGCTTTCTTT
CASSFGLTNTEAFF
>TRBV28|TRBJ2-2|few|TRBD1
TGTGCCAGCAGTTTGATAGGTTCGACAGGGGATAACACCGGGGAGCTGTTTTTT
CASSLIGSTGDNTGELFF
>TRBV5-1|TRBJ2-7|.|TRBD1
TGCGCCAGCAGCCCACAGGGGGGCTCCTACGAGCAGTACTTC
CASSPQGGSYEQYF
>TRBV6-5|TRBJ2-2|.|.
TGTGCCAGCAGTTACACTGAGGGTACCGGGGAGCTGTTTTTT
CASSYTEGTGELFF
>TRBV25-1|TRBJ1-2|.|TRBD1
TGTGCCAGCAGTGAGGGACAGGGGGGCCGGAGCGGCTACACCTTC
CASSEGQGGRSGYTF
>TRBV6-5|TRBJ1-5|.|TRBD1
TGTGCCAGCAGTTCTATTGGGACAGCCAATCAGCCCCAGCATTTT
CASSSIGTANQPQHF
>TRBV7-9|TRBJ2-7|.|.
TGTGCCAGCAGCTCCGCGAACAGGGTGGGGGTCGAGCAGTACTTC
CASSSANRVGVEQYF
>TRBV7-8|TRBJ1-5|.|.
TGTGCCAGCAGCTTAGACAGGCGCAATCAGCCCCAGCATTTT
CASSLDRRNQPQHF
>TRBV6-5|TRBJ1-1|.|TRBD1
TGTGCCACCTCCGGGCCGGGACAGGGGAACACTGAAGCTTTCTTT
CATSGPGQGNTEAFF
>TRBV7-2|TRBJ1-2|.|.
TGTGCCAGCAGCCCAGAGCAACGCAGGCGCGGCTACACCTTC
CASSPEQRRRGYTF
>TRBV7-6|TRBJ2-1|.|TRBD1
TGTGCCAGCAGCGCCCATGGGGGGACAGGGATGGTCAATGAGCAGTTCTTC
CASSAHGGTGMVNEQFF
>TRBV5-4|TRBJ2-5|.|.
TGTGCCAGCAGCTCACCTTCGGGGGTCCAAGAGACCCAGTACTTC
CASSSPSGVQETQYF
>TRBV28|TRBJ2-1|.|.
TGTGCCAGCAGTCCCGGAAGGGAAGTACAAGGTGAGCAGTTCTTC
CASSPGREVQGEQFF
>TRBV6-6|TRBJ1-1|.|.
TGTGCCAGCAGTCACAGGGTGGAGACTGAAGCTTTCTTT
CASSHRVETEAFF
>TRBV19|TRBJ1-2|.|.
TGTGCCACCTCGGACAGTATTTTCTATGGCTACACCTTC
CATSDSIFYGYTF
>TRBV2|TRBJ1-5|.|.
TGTGCCAGCAGTATGGACGGAAATCAGCCCCAGCATTTT
CASSMDGNQPQHF
>TRBV7-9|TRBJ2-5|once|TRBD2
TGTGCCAGCAGCTTAGGACAGGGACTAGCGGGGAAAGAGACCCAGTACTTC
CASSLGQGLAGKETQYF
>TRBV6-1|TRBJ1-2|.|.
TGTGCCAGCAGTGAAGATCCCAACAACTATGGCTACACCTTC
CASSEDPNNYGYTF
>TRBV29-1|TRBJ2-3|.|.
TGCAGCTCTAGGGGAGCAGGGCGTACAGATACGCAGTATTTT
CSSRGAGRTDTQYF
>TRBV28|TRBJ1-5|.|.
TGTGCCAGCAGTACAGCCGTCGACAGAGGACATAGCAATCAGCCCCAGCATTTT
CASSTAVDRGHSNQPQHF
>TRBV30|TRBJ2-2|.|TRBD1
TGTGCCTGGAGCCGGGGACAGGGTCTCACCGGGGAGCTGTTTTTT
CAWSRGQGLTGELFF
>TRBV18|TRBJ1-2|.|.
TGTGCCAGCTCTCAGAGCAGTGCACAATTGTTTGGTGGCTACACCTTC
CASSQSSAQLFGGYTF
>TRBV9|TRBJ2-1|.|.
TGTGCCAGCACGATGCGAGCGGGTGACGATGAGCAGTTCTTC
CASTMRAGDDEQFF
>TRBV6-5|TRBJ1-2|.|.
TGTGCCAGCAGTTACTTGGGGCAGGGAAATGGCTACACCTTC
CASSYLGQGNGYTF
>TRBV11-2|TRBJ1-2|.|.
TGTGCCAGCAGCGTAGACTTAGAGGTCCGTTATTATGGCTACACCTTC
CASSVDLEVRYYGYTF
>TRBV5-1|TRBJ2-1|.|.
TGCGCCAGCCGTCCATGGAGGGCCAATTACAATGAGCAGTTCTTC
CASRPWRANYNEQFF
>TRBV19|TRBJ1-1|.|.
TGTGCCAGTAGTACCCCCCACAAGAACACTGAAGCTTTCTTT
CASSTPHKNTEAFF
>TRBV19|TRBJ1-2|.|.
TGTGCCAGTAGCTCAACAGGTTGGGCTAACTATGGCTACACCTTC
CASSSTGWANYGYTF
>TRBV2|TRBJ2-3|.|TRBD1
TGTGCCAGCAGTGGGGGACAGTCCCAAGATACGCAGTATTTT
CASSGGQSQDTQYF
>TRBV19|TRBJ2-5|.|TRBD1
TGTGCCAGTAGTACCAGAAGACAGGGGCTACTCGAGACCCAGTACTTC
CASSTRRQGLLETQYF
>TRBV2|TRBJ1-2|.|.
TGTGCCAGCAGTGACGGCGGGTATGGCAGCAACACCTATGGCTACACCTTC
CASSDGGYGSNTYGYTF
>TRBV7-2|TRBJ1-1|.|.
TGTGCCAGCAGCTCTCCAGGGACAACTGAAGCTTTCTTT
CASSSPGTTEAFF
>TRBV2|TRBJ2-3|.|TRBD1
TGTGCCAGCAGTGAGGGACAGGGGGTCACAGATACGCAGTATTTT
CASSEGQGVTDTQYF
>TRBV11-2|TRBJ2-3|.|TRBD2
TGTGCCAGCTCCACTGGGGGGGTAGCGGGAGAGTACACAGATACGCAGTATTTT
CASSTGGVAGEYTDTQYF
>TRBV7-9|TRBJ2-3|few|.
TGTGCCAGCCACCTTGGAGGTACAGATACGCAGTATTTT
CASHLGGTDTQYF
>TRBV7-9|TRBJ1-1|.|TRBD1
TGTGCCAGCAGCTTAGGCCGACAGGGAAGGGGAACTGAAGCTTTCTTT
CASSLGRQGRGTEAFF
>TRBV2|TRBJ2-7|.|.
TGTGCCAGCAGTGAGGGCAGGGTCCTCTACGAGCAGTACTTC
CASSEGRVLYEQYF
>TRBV7-6|TRBJ2-3|.|.
TGTGCCAGCAGCTCGCAGGAGGGAGATACGCAGTATTTT
CASSSQEGDTQYF
>TRBV2|TRBJ2-5|.|.
TGTGCCAGCAGTGAAAACCCCCGAGCTCAAGAGACCCAGTACTTC
CASSENPRAQETQYF
>TRBV27|TRBJ2-1|.|.
TGTGCCAGCAGCTCCCGGGGCTCGGTTGCCTACAATGAGCAGTTCTTC
CASSSRGSVAYNEQFF
>TRBV5-4|TRBJ1-1|.|TRBD1
TGTGCCAGCAGCGCCGGGACAGTTAACACTGAAGCTTTCTTT
CASSAGTVNTEAFF
>TRBV29-1|TRBJ1-3|.|.
TGCAGCGCTGCACAGGGCCACCCTGGAAACACCATATATTTT
CSAAQGHPGNTIYF
>TRBV1|TRBJ2-7|few|.
TGCACCAGCAGCCAAGCTCCCCGTGGTGGGGGGCGCGAGCAGTACTTC
CTSSQAPRGGGREQYF
>TRBV13|TRBJ1-1|.|TRBD1
TGTGCCAGCCGGCGAGGGGGCAACACTGAAGCTTTCTTT
CASRRGGNTEAFF
>TRBV3-1/TRBV3-2|TRBJ1-2|.|TRBD1
TGTGCCAGCAGCCAAGTACCCAGAGGGGGCGGCTACACCTTC
CASSQVPRGGGYTF
>TRBV7-9|TRBJ2-7|.|TRBD2
TGCTCATCAGCGGGGCAGGTCTCCTACGAGCAGTACTTC
CSSAGQVSYEQYF
>TRBV29-1|TRBJ2-7|once|TRBD2
TGCAGCGTTGAAGACAGGGAGGGGACCTACGAGCAGTACTTC
CSVEDREGTYEQYF